These 26 T cell receptor beta chains originate from one sample sequenced in a study of blood T cell repertoires in COVID-19. Some clones are missing from TCRdb's copy, which holds only in-frame ones; the method was immunoSEQ multiplex PCR. The top ten clones hold about 2.1% of a sample with 240,000 or so clones, roughly 86% of them seen once. Sequenced sample: PBMCs or T cells enriched from blood (not recorded which). The receptors here all came from a woman aged 45-65 years who had recovered from COVID-19.

The chain couples TRBV6-2 or TRBV6-3 to TRBJ2-7; D call uncertain. This CDR3 is 15 amino acids long. V lost 0 bases and J 2 bases, leaving 11 bases between the germline ends. Germline V gene lookup returns CDR1 MNHEY and CDR2 SVGEGT. The CDR3 DNA follows: TGTGCCAGCAGTTACTCTATGTCGGTAACCTACGAGCAGTACTTC. Amino acids: CASSYSMSVTYEQYF.

This chain uses TRBV10-2 with TRBJ2-1, with a possible D match to TRBD2 (5 bases). This CDR3 contains 15 residues. Trimming took off 2 bases at V and 3 bases at J, with 11 bases between the two ends. Germline V gene lookup returns CDR1 WSHSY and CDR2 SAAADI. The CDR3 loop reads CASSEIADYYNEQFF. The CDR3 DNA follows: TGCGCCAGCAGTGAGATCGCTGACTACTACAATGAGCAGTTCTTC.

J is TRBJ2-7 and V is TRBV10-3; 12 bases agree with TRBD1. Germline trimming cut 2 bases from V and 7 bases from J; bases unmatched to any gene: 9. Germline V gives CDR1 ENHRY, CDR2 SYGVKD. The CDR3 has 16 residues. CDR3 DNA: TGTGCCATCAGTGAGAGGGAGGGACAGGGGGCCCGGGAGCAGTACTTC. Translation gives CAISEREGQGAREQYF.

This clone was found a few times. The chain uses TRBV12-5 and TRBJ2-5; TRBD1 matches 7 bases. With V trimmed by 3 bases and J by 1 base, 11 bases remained unmatched. The CDR3 consists of 17 residues. Per germline, CDR1 LGHNT and CDR2 FRNRAP. The CDR3 region is CASGFRLRDSRQETQYF. The DNA for the CDR3 is TGTGCTAGTGGTTTCCGGCTCCGGGACAGCCGCCAAGAGACCCAGTACTTC. Drawing the rest from reference TRBV12-5 and TRBJ2-5, the complete variable domain is DARVTQTPRHKVTEMGQEVTMRCQPILGHNTVFWYRQTMMQGLELLAYFRNRAPLDDSGMPKDRFSAEMPDATLATLKIQPSEPRDSAVYFCASGFRLRDSRQETQYFGPGTRLLVL.

This chain joins TRBV6-2 or TRBV6-3 and TRBJ2-1; TRBD2 matches 13 bases. The CDR3 covers 17 residues. Trimming took 2 bases from V and 6 from J; bases not matched to a gene: 7. Germline CDR1 and CDR2: MNHEY and SVGEGT. The DNA of the CDR3 is TGTGCCAGCAGTTACATCCCAGGGACTAGCGGGATCAATGAGCAGTTCTTC. Its translation is CASSYIPGTSGINEQFF.

The chain is built from TRBV27 and TRBJ1-5, with 7 bases lining up with TRBD1. Germline trimming cut 3 bases from V and 2 bases from J; bases unmatched to any gene: 4. This CDR3 contains 15 residues. From germline, CDR1 is MNHEY and CDR2 SMNVEV (reference sequence). The CDR3 loop is CASSFQGVGNQPQHF. In DNA, the CDR3 is TGTGCCAGCAGTTTTCAGGGGGTAGGCAATCAGCCCCAGCATTTT.

The chain's CDR3 is CASSFTESTEAFF. The CDR3 DNA reads TGTGCCAGCAGTTTTACAGAGAGCACTGAAGCTTTCTTT. The V and J genes are TRBV12-3 or TRBV12-4 and TRBJ1-1; D unclear. Trimming cost V 3 bases and J 4 bases, with 9 bases left between them. This CDR3 region has 13 residues.

This clone has just one count. This chain uses TRBV19 with TRBJ1-5; D might be TRBD1 (6 bases). CDR1 and CDR2 from the germline V gene are LNHDA and SQIVND (reference sequence). With 1 base removed from V and 0 bases from J, the gap between germline ends came to 16 bases. The CDR3 extends over 18 amino acids. The CDR3 DNA reads TGTGCCAGTAGTATAGCAACAGGGAAATTTTATAGCAATCAGCCCCAGCATTTT. It codes for CASSIATGKFYSNQPQHF.

This sequence joins TRBV28 and TRBJ2-1, with D perhaps matching TRBD2 (5 bases). V was cut by 7 bases and J by 0 bases, with 13 bases left in between. Germline CDR1 MDHEN, CDR2 SYDVKM. The CDR3 covers 15 residues. Written as DNA, the CDR3 is TGTGCCAGCAACCCTACGGGAAGCTCCTACAATGAGCAGTTCTTC. It specifies CASNPTGSSYNEQFF.

The rearrangement links TRBV30 to TRBJ2-4; D call uncertain. CDR1 is GTSNPN and CDR2 is SVGIG in the germline V gene (reference sequence). This CDR3 has 14 amino acids. With 0 bases removed from V and 2 bases from J, the gap between germline ends came to 8 bases. This CDR3 reads CAWSVVASKNIQYF. The CDR3 nucleotides are TGTGCCTGGAGTGTGGTCGCGTCCAAAAACATTCAGTACTTC.

The chain employs TRBV30 and TRBJ1-4; D is undetermined. Trimming shortened V by 6 bases and J by 0 bases, and 8 bases separated the two germline ends. CDR3 length: 13 amino acids. From germline, CDR1 is GTSNPN and CDR2 SVGIG (reference sequence). CDR3 DNA sequence: TGTGCCTGTCACGGTGCAACTAATGAAAAACTGTTTTTT. It translates to CACHGATNEKLFF.

The genes are TRBV3-1 (or the pseudogene TRBV3-2) and TRBJ1-1, with TRBD1 matching 7 bases. The CDR3 spans 13 residues. In germline, CDR1 is LGHDT, CDR2 YNNKEL (reference sequence). V lost 6 bases to trimming and J lost 3 bases; unmatched junction nucleotides: 4. For the CDR3, the DNA is TGTGCCAGCAGGCCTACAGGGGACACTGAAGCTTTCTTT. The encoded protein is CASRPTGDTEAFF.

The gene calls are TRBV9 and TRBJ2-7, with D perhaps matching TRBD1 (6 bases). There are 15 residues in the CDR3. Trimming shortened V by 4 bases and J by 0 bases, and 14 bases separated the two germline ends. The germline CDR1 and CDR2 sequences are SGDLS and YYNGEE. The CDR3 DNA reads as TGTGCCAGCAGCCGGGGCAGGGGAAGCTCCTACGAGCAGTACTTC. It specifies CASSRGRGSSYEQYF.

V and J are TRBV5-6 and TRBJ1-1; tentatively, D is TRBD1 (6 bases). Trimming took off 0 bases at V and 4 bases at J, with 13 bases between the two ends. Germline values: CDR1 SGHDT, CDR2 YYEEEE. There are 15 residues in the CDR3. The CDR3 reads CASSLAPGVGTEAFF. The CDR3 DNA reads TGTGCCAGCAGCTTGGCCCCAGGGGTTGGCACTGAAGCTTTCTTT.

The rearrangement joins TRBV19 to TRBJ2-5; 7 bases agree with TRBD1. The CDR3 consists of 13 residues. Germline values: CDR1 LNHDA, CDR2 SQIVND (reference sequence). V was pared by 1 base and J by 4 bases, with 0 bases of the junction left unmatched. DNA for the CDR3: TGTGCCAGTAGTATAGGACAGGGAGAGACCCAGTACTTC. It specifies CASSIGQGETQYF.

The rearrangement links TRBV9 to TRBJ2-1; D might be TRBD1 (7 bases). The germline V gene has CDR1 SGDLS and CDR2 YYNGEE. The CDR3 contains 14 residues. With 0 bases removed from V and 8 bases from J, the gap between germline ends came to 12 bases. The CDR3 sequence is CASSVVQGGDEQFF. For the CDR3, the DNA is TGTGCCAGCAGCGTAGTTCAGGGGGGAGATGAGCAGTTCTTC.

This clone was seen more than once but under ten times. V gene TRBV4-2 combines with J gene TRBJ2-3, with 14 bases aligning to TRBD2. The J segment lost 3 bases and the V segment lost 2 bases, leaving 7 bases of the junction unmatched. The germline CDR1 and CDR2 sequences are LGHNA and YNFKEQ. The CDR3 is made up of 18 amino acids. CDR3 in DNA: TGTGCCAGCAGCCAACGTCCCGGGACTAGCGGGGGAACAGATACGCAGTATTTT. This codes for CASSQRPGTSGGTDTQYF.

CDR3 DNA: TGTGCCAGCAGCGCAGGACAGGTCCCCTCCTACGAGCAGTACTTC. Translating it yields CASSAGQVPSYEQYF. This chain connects TRBV7-2 to TRBJ2-7, with 7 bases aligning to TRBD1. CDR1 SGHTA and CDR2 FQGNSA come from the germline V gene. The CDR3 contains 15 residues. J lost 0 bases, V lost 5 bases, and 7 bases had no gene match. The full variable domain, its missing parts supplied by reference TRBV7-2 and TRBJ2-7, is GAGVSQSPSNKVTEKGKDVELRCDPISGHTALYWYRQSLGQGLEFLIYFQGNSAPDKSGLPSDRFSAERTGGSVSTLTIQRTQQEDSAVYLCASSAGQVPSYEQYFGPGTRLTVT.

This chain joins TRBV14 and TRBJ1-1; possibly TRBD1 for D (6 bases). Germline assignment: CDR1 SGHDN and CDR2 FVKESK. Trimming shortened V by 4 bases and J by 5 bases, and 11 bases separated the two germline ends. The CDR3 has 13 amino acids. The CDR3 here is CASSRNRVTEAFF. DNA of the CDR3: TGTGCCAGCAGCCGAAACAGGGTGACTGAAGCTTTCTTT. Together with reference TRBV14 and TRBJ1-1, the CDR3 gives the full variable domain: EAGVTQFPSHSVIEKGQTVTLRCDPISGHDNLYWYRRVMGKEIKFLLHFVKESKQDESGMPNNRFLAERTGGTYSTLKVQPAELEDSGVYFCASSRNRVTEAFFGQGTRLTVV.

A word on this clone: Since the CDR3 does not end with the conserved phenylalanine or tryptophan, this likely comes from a read error. No DNA is shown, since the ends of the CDR3 on it are uncertain; the CDR3 is the one TCRdb lists. J is TRBJ1-1 and V is TRBV6-2 or TRBV6-3; no check of the table's D call, TRBD1, against the DNA was made. The CDR3 region is 12 residues in length, termini included. CDR1 is MNHEY and CDR2 is SVGEGT in the germline V gene. CDR3 sequence: CASSGTGMDFLG.

The chain links TRBV3-1 (or the pseudogene TRBV3-2) to TRBJ2-3; 8 bases fit TRBD2. Germline CDR1 is LGHDT and CDR2 is YNNKEL (reference sequence). Trimming removed 0 bases from V and 10 bases from J; junction bases left unmatched: 12. The CDR3 loop spans 16 amino acids. The CDR3 sequence is CASSQDPGTSLDSQYF. DNA for the CDR3: TGTGCCAGCAGCCAAGATCCAGGGACTAGTTTAGACTCGCAGTATTTT.

The genes are TRBV7-9 and TRBJ2-1; 10 bases match TRBD2. The CDR3 has 19 amino acids. Germline CDR1 is SEHNR and CDR2 is FQNEAQ (reference sequence). V was pared by 4 bases and J by 2 bases, with 14 bases of the junction left unmatched. CDR3 in amino acids: CASSSPSGLAGAPYNEQFF. For the CDR3, the DNA is TGTGCCAGCAGCTCCCCCAGCGGGCTAGCGGGAGCCCCCTACAATGAGCAGTTCTTC.

The V call is TRBV7-2, the J call TRBJ2-5; the D gene is possibly TRBD2 (5 bases). This CDR3 has 14 residues. V lost 8 bases and J lost 2, with 15 bases in between. The germline V gene encodes CDR1 SGHTA and CDR2 FQGNSA. The CDR3 protein is CASGPDWVQETQYF. The CDR3 DNA reads TGTGCCAGCGGCCCGGACTGGGTTCAAGAGACCCAGTACTTC.

The CDR3 sequence is CASSERGPTEQYF. In nucleotides, the CDR3 is TGCGCCAGCAGTGAAAGGGGGCCGACCGAGCAGTACTTC. The J gene is TRBJ2-7, the V gene TRBV10-1; 7 bases match TRBD1. Germline assignment: CDR1 WNHNN and CDR2 SYGVQD (reference sequence). The V gene end was trimmed by 3 bases and the J gene end by 6 bases; junction bases not matched to a gene: 5. CDR3 length: 13 amino acids.

This chain joins TRBV29-1 and TRBJ2-7; TRBD1 is a possible D gene (5 bases). The CDR3 is 13 residues long. V was trimmed by 4 bases and J by 5 bases, leaving 15 bases between them. Looked up from germline, CDR1 is SQVTM and CDR2 is ANQGSEA. The CDR3 sequence is CSVVVRASDEQYF. The CDR3 bases are TGCAGCGTTGTCGTCAGGGCCAGCGACGAGCAGTACTTC.

This chain uses TRBV6-2 or TRBV6-3 with TRBJ2-3; tentative D call: TRBD1 (5 bases). This CDR3 has 14 amino acids. Germline V lookup: CDR1 MNHEY, CDR2 SVGEGT. V lost 2 bases and J 2 bases, leaving 8 bases between the germline ends. CDR3 sequence reads: CASSYVGPTDTQYF. In DNA form, the CDR3 reads TGTGCCAGCAGTTACGTGGGGCCCACAGATACGCAGTATTTT.